This T cell receptor (beta chain) emerged from a study of T cell repertoires in cytomegalovirus infection. Study as a whole: It can be stated that public TCR beta signatures indicated CMV infection as well as a matching HLA type. Study-level points and caveats: HLA-C-restricted CMV clonotypes gave the most frequent clonotype in two of eight donors. Summed frequency of shared TCR beta families picked out CMV carriers who also had the relevant HLA.

The table lists this clonotype with many counts. The target antigen is unknown. One entry per CDR3 protein, called by TCRdb with MiXCR from the reads. The profile shows about 400,000 distinct CDR3 sequences, over 15% of them singletons. The germline V gene has CDR1 MGHRA and CDR2 YSYEKL. This CDR3 is built from 16 residues. V lost 6 bases and J lost 1, with 16 bases in between. The sequence was collected from a human donor in good health (CMV status not recorded). Some clones in this sample may be carry-over from other donors' samples. Sequencing was carried out using PBMCs. This sequence joins TRBV4-1 and TRBJ1-5; D ambiguous. CDR3 in DNA: TGCGCCAGCAGTCTAAGTTATGCTGAGAGCAATCAGCCCCAGCATTTT. The encoded protein is CASSLSYAESNQPQHF.